This is a list of T cell receptor beta chains from one sample in a study of shared clonotypes between healthy human individuals. Produced via immunoSEQ multiplex PCR; TCRdb's table is partial and in-frame only. The sample yields hundreds of thousands of clones, 73% seen once. The sequenced sample consisted of memory CD4+ T cells sorted from blood. The source is a woman under 40 in good health. The CDR3 runs from the conserved cysteine through the conserved F or W. A D gene is named only where the DNA matches it firmly. Clone size is not always given. Where it is, it says once, few, many or a class for expanded clones.

clone_size,d_call,j_call,v_call,cdr3_aa,cdr3_nt
NA,TRBD1,TRBJ2-7,TRBV6-5,CASSSRDRGNYEQYF,TGTGCCAGCAGTAGCCGGGACAGGGGGAACTACGAGCAGTACTTC
NA,NA,TRBJ2-7,TRBV10-1,CASSEFTEQYF,TGCGCCAGCAGTGAGTTCACCGAGCAGTACTTC
once,NA,TRBJ2-1,TRBV27,CASIPIGGSLIHNEQFF,TGTGCCAGCATCCCCATTGGGGGGTCATTGATTCACAATGAGCAGTTCTTC
few,TRBD2,TRBJ2-5,TRBV7-2,CASSLGALAGQETQYF,TGTGCCAGCAGCTTAGGTGCGCTAGCGGGGCAAGAGACCCAGTACTTC
NA,TRBD2,TRBJ2-7,TRBV7-2,CASSTPGLAYEQYF,TGTGCCAGCAGCACTCCGGGACTAGCCTACGAGCAGTACTTC
NA,NA,TRBJ2-2,TRBV5-1,CASSVSANTGELFF,TGCGCCAGTTCAGTTAGCGCTAACACCGGGGAGCTGTTTTTT
NA,TRBD2,TRBJ2-1,TRBV28,CASSSPVRENEQFF,TGTGCCAGCAGCTCCCCCGTGCGGGAGAATGAGCAGTTCTTC
many,TRBD2,TRBJ2-1,TRBV2,CASKRLAGVNEQFF,TGTGCCAGCAAACGACTAGCGGGAGTCAATGAGCAGTTCTTC
NA,NA,TRBJ2-7,TRBV5-5,CASSLTPRTEQYF,TGTGCCAGCAGCCTGACCCCTAGAACCGAGCAGTACTTC
few,TRBD2,TRBJ2-2,TRBV11-2,CASSLIAGVDAGELFF,TGTGCCAGCAGCCTTATAGCGGGAGTCGATGCCGGGGAGCTGTTTTTT
few,TRBD1,TRBJ1-2,TRBV29-1,CSVGGGVPYGYTF,TGCAGCGTTGGAGGGGGCGTCCCCTATGGCTACACCTTC
few,NA,TRBJ1-5,TRBV5-1,CASSLGPNQPQHF,TGCGCCAGCAGCTTGGGGCCCAATCAGCCCCAGCATTTT